A selection of T cell receptor beta chains follows, all from one sample in a study of blood T cell repertoires in COVID-19. Some clones are missing from TCRdb's copy, which holds only in-frame ones; the method was immunoSEQ multiplex PCR. The sample carries approximately 210,000 clones, roughly 81% recorded once. Sample: peripheral blood. Receptor source: a woman in her forties or fifties with active or convalescent COVID-19. Both conserved end residues are part of each CDR3. D genes are given only for firm matches. Clone size is not always given. Where it is, it says once, few, many or a class for expanded clones.

D gene | J gene | clone size | V gene | CDR3 DNA | CDR3 protein
TRBD1 | TRBJ2-2 | . | TRBV5-1 | TGCGCCAGCAGCCGACAGGGCCAACCGAACACCGGGGAGCTGTTTTTT | CASSRQGQPNTGELFF
. | TRBJ2-1 | . | TRBV4-2 | TGTGCCAGCAGCCAAGGACAAAGTTCCGCTAATGAGCAGTTCTTC | CASSQGQSSANEQFF
TRBD2 | TRBJ2-3 | . | TRBV28 | TGTGCCAGCAGTTTGGGGTGGAGGACTAGCGGGAGCGCAGATACGCAGTATTTT | CASSLGWRTSGSADTQYF
. | TRBJ1-2 | . | TRBV29-1 | TGCAGCTTTACTTATGGCTACACCTTC | CSFTYGYTF
. | TRBJ1-5 | few | TRBV13 | TGTGCCAGCAGCTTAGCCGGCGGGCCCCAGCATTTT | CASSLAGGPQHF
. | TRBJ2-6 | once | TRBV27 | TGTGCCAGCACCGCACAGTCTGGGGCCAACGTCCTGACTTTC | CASTAQSGANVLTF
TRBD1 | TRBJ2-1 | few | TRBV9 | TGTGCCAGCAGCGCACAGGGGAACTCCTACAATGAGCAGTTCTTC | CASSAQGNSYNEQFF
. | TRBJ2-1 | . | TRBV18 | TGTGCCAGCTCACCAAATCCGGGACTTGAGCAGTTCTTC | CASSPNPGLEQFF
TRBD1 | TRBJ1-6 | once | TRBV18 | TGTGCCAGCTCACCGGGACAGGGGGCTAGTTCACCCCTCCACTTT | CASSPGQGASSPLHF
TRBD1 | TRBJ1-1 | . | TRBV4-1 | TGCGCCAGCAGCCAAGAAGTTGCGCGGGGACAGGGCCTCATGAACACTGAAGCTTTCTTT | CASSQEVARGQGLMNTEAFF
. | TRBJ1-3 | medium-sized | TRBV7-9 | TGTGCCAGCAGCCCCGGTGCCACCATATATTTT | CASSPGATIYF
TRBD1 | TRBJ1-5 | . | TRBV18 | TGTGCCAGCTCACCAGAGGACAGGGACGATCAGCCCCAGCATTTT | CASSPEDRDDQPQHF
. | TRBJ1-6 | . | TRBV6-5 | TGTGCCGGCGCCCTCCTTAGCCTTAATAATTCACCCCTCCACTTT | CAGALLSLNNSPLHF